One sample yielded the 8 T cell receptor beta chains listed below, sequenced in a study of T cells in Graves' hyperthyroidism and ophthalmopathy. RNA transcripts served as the template for amplifying TCR beta CDR3 regions. Initially, a first-round RT-PCR of the TCR CDR3 employed the HTBI primer set. One entry per CDR3 protein results from TCRdb running MiXCR on the multiplex PCR reads. The data hold about 620,000 distinct CDR3 sequences, with about a sixth observed a single time. Sequenced sample: blood. Receptors originate from a woman in her twenties or thirties with Graves' hyperthyroidism.

Ten or more counts support this clonotype. One junction end disagrees with the germline gene, perhaps due to a read error. DNA for the CDR3: TGTGCCGGGAGCTGGACGGCCAATGAGCAGTTCTTC. It translates to CAGSWTANEQFF. The chain uses TRBV30 and TRBJ2-1; D is possibly TRBD2 (5 bases). The CDR3 length is 12 residues. Germline loops: CDR1 GTSNPN, CDR2 SVGIG (reference sequence).

This clonotype has only a few counts. CDR3 sequence reads: CASSSNVGFYGYTF. The DNA of the CDR3 is TGTGCCAGTAGTTCCAATGTCGGGTTCTATGGCTACACCTTC. The gene calls are TRBV19 and TRBJ1-2; D gene ambiguous. This CDR3 contains 14 residues. Trimming took 5 bases from V and 4 from J, leaving 14 bases between them. Germline CDR1 reads LNHDA; CDR2 reads SQIVND (reference sequence).

The CDR3 DNA is TGCAGTGCTAGCCTTTGGGAGCAGTACTTC. Protein sequence: CSASLWEQYF. This chain connects TRBV20-1 to TRBJ2-7; D unclear. CDR3 length: 10 amino acids. Germline CDR1 reads DFQATT; CDR2 reads SNEGSKA (reference sequence). Deletions cut 3 bases from V and 7 bases from J, with 7 bases between.

This clonotype was found a few times. This rearrangement joins TRBV6-2 or TRBV6-3 to TRBJ1-5; a weak D match, TRBD1 (5 bases). CDR1 is MNHEY, CDR2 SVGEGT, per germline. Trimming took 4 bases from V and 2 from J, leaving 15 bases between them. The CDR3 is 16 amino acids. This CDR3 reads CASSFPDRNRNQPQHF. CDR3 nucleotide sequence: TGTGCCAGCAGTTTCCCTGACAGAAACCGCAATCAGCCCCAGCATTTT.

At least ten counts were recorded for this clonotype. The chain has TRBV6-1 and TRBJ1-2; no clear D gene. This CDR3 region has 15 residues. V was cut by 1 base and J by 0 bases, with 9 bases left in between. The V gene's germline CDR1 is MNHNS and CDR2 SASEGT. The CDR3 is CASSEGPLANYGYTF. DNA of the CDR3: TGTGCCAGCAGTGAAGGCCCGTTAGCTAACTATGGCTACACCTTC.

There are many counts of this clonotype. The rearrangement links TRBV19 to TRBJ1-1, with D unclear. This CDR3 is 11 amino acids long. The V gene lost 8 bases and the J gene lost 2 bases, with 6 bases spanning the gap. CDR1 LNHDA and CDR2 SQIVND come from the germline V gene (reference sequence). The CDR3 sequence: CASHFNTEAFF. DNA for the CDR3: TGTGCCAGTCACTTTAACACTGAAGCTTTCTTT. Full variable domain (rest looked up from reference TRBV19 and TRBJ1-1): DGGITQSPKYLFRKEGQNVTLSCEQNLNHDAMYWYRQDPGQGLRLIYYSQIVNDFQKGDIAEGYSVSREKKESFPLTVTSAQKNPTAFYLCASHFNTEAFFGQGTRLTVV.

This clonotype was observed a handful of times. The CDR3 DNA follows: TGTGCCAGCAGTTATAGTGGACTAGCGTGGGAGCAGTACTTC. Its protein product is CASSYSGLAWEQYF. V usage is TRBV7-9 and J usage is TRBJ2-7; 9 bases fit TRBD2. This CDR3 has 14 amino acids. Germline assignment: CDR1 SEHNR and CDR2 FQNEAQ (reference sequence). Trimming took 6 bases from V and 7 from J; bases not matched to a gene: 10.

There are many counts of this clonotype. The V gene is TRBV2, the J gene TRBJ2-7; a possible D gene is TRBD2 (6 bases). The CDR3 is 13 amino acids. Germline V gene sequence: CDR1 SNHLY, CDR2 FYNNEI. The ends were cut back, 2 bases at V and 2 bases at J, with 7 bases in the middle. The CDR3 nucleotides read TGTGCCAGCAGTGAAACGGGAGCCTACGAGCAGTACTTC. It specifies CASSETGAYEQYF.